The following is a TCR beta chain sequence with its context. The antigen remains unidentified. The sample comes from a study of vaccination and CD4 T cells after COVID-19. Looking at the study overall: Treatment of control cultures consisted of a CEFX pool, an HIV-1 Nef pool, or no peptide.

Germline-derived CDR1 and CDR2 are SGHVS and FQNEAQ. The ends were cut back, 6 bases at V and 3 bases at J, with 20 bases in the middle. The CDR3 has 17 amino acids. The Oncomine TCR Beta short-read assay sequenced DNA from cultured CD4+ T cells. TCRdb recomputed calls from the PCR reads with MiXCR, one row per CDR3 protein. The data show under 20,000 distinct CDR3 sequences, 45% to 70% seen once. The treatment is: approximately 9-day PBMC culture with coronavirus spike peptide pools or control peptides (ViraFEST assay). Sequencing was performed on CD4+ T cells from blood, cultured in vitro. V usage is TRBV7-8 and J usage is TRBJ1-4; possible D gene TRBD1, 5 bases. The TCR was taken from a human donor who had recovered from COVID-19. This chain's CDR3 is CASRRTRIGAANEKLFF. CDR3 DNA: TGTGCCAGCAGGCGGACTAGGATTGGGGCGGCTAATGAAAAACTGTTTTTT.